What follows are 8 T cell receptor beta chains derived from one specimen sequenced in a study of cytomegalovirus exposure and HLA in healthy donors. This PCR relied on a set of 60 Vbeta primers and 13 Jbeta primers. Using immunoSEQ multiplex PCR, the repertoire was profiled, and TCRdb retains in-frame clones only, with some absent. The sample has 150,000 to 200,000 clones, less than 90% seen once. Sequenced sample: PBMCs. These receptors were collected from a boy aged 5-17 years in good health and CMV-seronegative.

The DNA for the CDR3 is TGTGCCAGCAGTGAATCGTGGGGGCTAAGGGTGGCTTTCTTT. It is translated as CASSESWGLRVAFF. The chain uses TRBV25-1 and TRBJ1-1; possible D gene TRBD1, 6 bases. Per the germline V gene, CDR1 is MGHDK and CDR2 is SYGVNS. V lost 1 base, J lost 11 bases, and 17 bases lay in between. This CDR3 contains 14 residues.

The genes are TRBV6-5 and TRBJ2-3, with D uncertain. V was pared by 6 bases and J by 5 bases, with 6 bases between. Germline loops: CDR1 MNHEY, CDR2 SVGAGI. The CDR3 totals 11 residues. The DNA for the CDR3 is TGTGCCAGCAGGTCCGGAGATACGCAGTATTTT. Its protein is CASRSGDTQYF.

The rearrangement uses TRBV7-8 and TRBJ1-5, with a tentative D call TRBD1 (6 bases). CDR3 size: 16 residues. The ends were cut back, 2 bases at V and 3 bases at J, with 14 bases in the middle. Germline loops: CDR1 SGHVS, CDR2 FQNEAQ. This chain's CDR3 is CASSLSRGLVNQPQHF. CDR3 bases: TGTGCCAGCAGCTTAAGCAGGGGTTTGGTCAATCAGCCCCAGCATTTT.

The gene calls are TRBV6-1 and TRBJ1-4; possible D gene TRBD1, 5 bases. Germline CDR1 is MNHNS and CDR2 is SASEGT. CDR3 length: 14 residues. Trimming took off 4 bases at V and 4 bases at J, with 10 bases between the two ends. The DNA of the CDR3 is TGTGCCAGCAGTGGGGGCAGCCTTAATGAAAAACTGTTTTTT. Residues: CASSGGSLNEKLFF.

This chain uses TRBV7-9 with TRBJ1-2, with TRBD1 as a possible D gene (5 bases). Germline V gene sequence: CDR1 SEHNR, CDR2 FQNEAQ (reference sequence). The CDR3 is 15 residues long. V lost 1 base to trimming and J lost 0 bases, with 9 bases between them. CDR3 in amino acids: CASSLEGLSNYGYTF. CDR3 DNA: TGTGCCAGCAGCTTAGAGGGACTCTCTAACTATGGCTACACCTTC.

The CDR3 coding sequence is TGTGCCAGCAGCTTCCGGGTCCAGAACTACGAGCAGTACTTC. It is translated as CASSFRVQNYEQYF. The chain is built from TRBV7-2 and TRBJ2-7; no reliable D call. The ends were cut back, 3 bases at V and 3 bases at J, with 12 bases in the middle. Looked up from germline, CDR1 is SGHTA and CDR2 is FQGNSA. This CDR3 comprises 14 residues.

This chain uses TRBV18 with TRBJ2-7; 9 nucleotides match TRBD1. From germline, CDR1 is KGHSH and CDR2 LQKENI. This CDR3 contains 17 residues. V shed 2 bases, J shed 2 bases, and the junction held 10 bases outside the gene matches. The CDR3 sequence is CASSPISPGQGTYEQYF. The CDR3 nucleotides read TGTGCCAGCTCACCAATCTCGCCTGGACAGGGGACCTACGAGCAGTACTTC.

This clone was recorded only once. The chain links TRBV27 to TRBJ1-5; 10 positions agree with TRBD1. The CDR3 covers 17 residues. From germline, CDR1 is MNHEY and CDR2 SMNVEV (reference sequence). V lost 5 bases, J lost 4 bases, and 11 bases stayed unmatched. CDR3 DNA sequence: TGTGCCAGCAGTCCTCGGACAGGGGGTATTGGGAATCAGCCCCAGCATTTT. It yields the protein CASSPRTGGIGNQPQHF.